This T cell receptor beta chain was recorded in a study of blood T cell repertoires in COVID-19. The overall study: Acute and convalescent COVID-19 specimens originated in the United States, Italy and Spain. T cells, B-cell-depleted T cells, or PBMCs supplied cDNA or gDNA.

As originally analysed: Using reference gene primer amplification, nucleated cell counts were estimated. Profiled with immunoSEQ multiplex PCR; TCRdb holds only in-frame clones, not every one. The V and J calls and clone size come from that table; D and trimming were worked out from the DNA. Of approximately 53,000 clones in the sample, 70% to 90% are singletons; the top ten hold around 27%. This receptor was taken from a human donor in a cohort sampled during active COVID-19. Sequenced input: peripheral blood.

The CDR3 DNA is TGTGCCACCAGGACTAGCGGGGGGGCCGGTAGGTTTGAGCAGTTCTTC. Amino acids: CATRTSGGAGRFEQFF. The chain joins TRBV7-9 to TRBJ2-1, with 15 positions matching TRBD2. With 10 bases clipped from V and 9 bases from J, the junction kept 13 bases outside the gene matches. CDR1 is SEHNR and CDR2 is FQNEAQ in the germline V gene (reference sequence). The CDR3 sequence is 16 residues long.